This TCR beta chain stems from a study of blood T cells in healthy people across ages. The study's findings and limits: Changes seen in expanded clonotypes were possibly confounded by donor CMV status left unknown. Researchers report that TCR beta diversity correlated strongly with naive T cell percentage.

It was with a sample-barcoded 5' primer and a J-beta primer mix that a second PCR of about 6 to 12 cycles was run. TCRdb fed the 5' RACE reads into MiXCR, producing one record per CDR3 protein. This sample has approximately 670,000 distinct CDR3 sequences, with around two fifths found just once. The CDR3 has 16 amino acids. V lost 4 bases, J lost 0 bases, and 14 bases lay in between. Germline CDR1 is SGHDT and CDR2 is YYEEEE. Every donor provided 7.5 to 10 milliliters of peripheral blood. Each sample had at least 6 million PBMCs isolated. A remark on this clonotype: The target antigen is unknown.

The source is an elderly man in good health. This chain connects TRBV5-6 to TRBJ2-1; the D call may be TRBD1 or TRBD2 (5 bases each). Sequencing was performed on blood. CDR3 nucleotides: TGTGCCAGCAGCCCCTCGAGGGGCTACTCCTACAATGAGCAGTTCTTC. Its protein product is CASSPSRGYSYNEQFF.